This T cell receptor (beta chain) was sequenced for a study of T-cell reconstitution after alpha-beta-depleted transplantation in children. Study observations and caveats: Reports say that about two months after transplant, the alpha-beta T cells came out of several hundred graft clones that had expanded. Surviving recipient cells, namely T cells and thymic progenitors, were the source of high day-60 TCRbeta diversity in some patients. The authors attributed T-cell counts and diversity one year after transplant mostly to newly produced T cells.

The germline V and J ends were trimmed by 2 bases and 1 base, with 13 bases remaining between them. CDR3 length: 16 residues. Germline-derived CDR1 and CDR2 are MDHEN and SYDVKM. A note on this clonotype: Antigen specificity is unknown.

As it was prepared, the TCRbeta library received unique molecular identifiers. TCRdb reanalysed the PCR reads using MiXCR and keeps one entry per CDR3 protein. The table includes 300,000 to 350,000 distinct CDR3 sequences, roughly 15% detected once. The V and J genes are TRBV28 and TRBJ2-3, with D tentatively TRBD1 (5 bases). The TCR sequence derives from a male patient aged 2-15 years who had a stem cell transplant for acute lymphoblastic leukemia, so the T cells may come from the graft donor. The material sequenced was PBMCs, mostly from graft donor cells, taken 360 days after TCRalphabeta/CD19-depleted stem cell transplant. The CDR3 sequence: CASSLAQALGTDTQYF. The CDR3 DNA is TGTGCCAGCAGTTTAGCACAGGCCCTAGGCACAGATACGCAGTATTTT.